This is a list of T cell receptor beta chains from one sample in a study of neurological immune-mediated disorders. TCRdb independently ran MiXCR on the 5' RACE reads; one entry per CDR3 protein. Of fewer than 85,000 distinct CDR3 sequences in the sample, roughly 18% were seen once. The sequenced material came from PBMCs. The receptors originated from a woman aged 40-49 years in good health. CDR3s include the opening cysteine and the closing phenylalanine or tryptophan. Fields, in order: J gene, clone size, V gene, D gene, CDR3 protein, CDR3 DNA. A D gene is named only where the DNA matches it firmly. Part of the rows lack a size; the others show once, few, many or a class for expanded clones.

j_gene: TRBJ2-1; abundance: -; v_gene: TRBV29-1; d_gene: -; CDR3aa: CSVDKGLRNEQFF; CDR3nt: TGCAGCGTTGATAAGGGCTTGAGGAATGAGCAGTTCTTC
j_gene: TRBJ2-3; abundance: many; v_gene: TRBV5-1; d_gene: TRBD1; CDR3aa: CASSRGTGGTDTQYF; CDR3nt: TGCGCCAGCAGCCGCGGGACAGGGGGGACAGATACGCAGTATTTT
j_gene: TRBJ1-2; abundance: many; v_gene: TRBV29-1; d_gene: TRBD1; CDR3aa: CSAGTGYDGYTF; CDR3nt: TGCAGCGCAGGGACAGGGTATGATGGCTACACCTTC
j_gene: TRBJ1-2; abundance: many; v_gene: TRBV5-1; d_gene: TRBD1; CDR3aa: CASSLSGGTGDYGYTF; CDR3nt: TGCGCCAGCAGCTTATCTGGGGGGACAGGGGACTATGGCTACACCTTC
j_gene: TRBJ2-3; abundance: many; v_gene: TRBV6-1; d_gene: -; CDR3aa: CASSYTGSDTQYF; CDR3nt: TGTGCCAGCAGTTATACAGGGTCAGATACGCAGTATTTT
j_gene: TRBJ1-6; abundance: medium-sized; v_gene: TRBV5-1; d_gene: -; CDR3aa: CASSPAGLGGSPLHF; CDR3nt: TGCGCCAGCAGCCCGGCGGGGCTGGGTGGCTCACCCCTCCACTTT
j_gene: TRBJ2-5; abundance: -; v_gene: TRBV20-1; d_gene: -; CDR3aa: CSAKTVTNRVETQYF; CDR3nt: TGCAGTGCGAAGACAGTTACAAACAGAGTAGAGACCCAGTACTTC
j_gene: TRBJ2-1; abundance: many; v_gene: TRBV20-1; d_gene: TRBD1; CDR3aa: CSARDDRAGRFYNEQFF; CDR3nt: TGCAGTGCTAGAGATGACAGGGCCGGAAGGTTCTACAATGAGCAGTTCTTC
j_gene: TRBJ2-1; abundance: few; v_gene: TRBV29-1; d_gene: TRBD2; CDR3aa: CSASGKGLAPNEQFF; CDR3nt: TGCAGCGCCTCAGGAAAGGGACTAGCCCCCAATGAGCAGTTCTTC
j_gene: TRBJ1-5; abundance: many; v_gene: TRBV28; d_gene: TRBD1; CDR3aa: CASTLRQGMGNQPQHF; CDR3nt: TGTGCCAGCACCCTACGACAGGGGATGGGCAATCAGCCCCAGCATTTT
j_gene: TRBJ2-2; abundance: many; v_gene: TRBV12-3/TRBV12-4; d_gene: -; CDR3aa: CASSSQAGELFF; CDR3nt: TGTGCCAGCAGTTCTCAAGCCGGGGAGCTGTTTTTT
j_gene: TRBJ2-3; abundance: many; v_gene: TRBV12-3/TRBV12-4; d_gene: TRBD2; CDR3aa: CASNLNSGVTDTQYF; CDR3nt: TGTGCCAGTAACCTAAATAGCGGGGTCACAGATACGCAGTATTTT
j_gene: TRBJ1-5; abundance: many; v_gene: TRBV20-1; d_gene: -; CDR3aa: CSARGGGYSNQPQHF; CDR3nt: TGCAGTGCTAGGGGAGGAGGGTACAGCAATCAGCCCCAGCATTTT
j_gene: TRBJ2-3; abundance: many; v_gene: TRBV5-5; d_gene: -; CDR3aa: CASSNGGTDTQYF; CDR3nt: TGTGCCAGCAGCAACGGGGGCACAGATACGCAGTATTTT
j_gene: TRBJ2-3; abundance: many; v_gene: TRBV20-1; d_gene: TRBD2; CDR3aa: CSARARGGRVDTQYF; CDR3nt: TGCAGTGCTAGAGCCCGGGGGGGCCGGGTGGATACGCAGTATTTT
j_gene: TRBJ2-1; abundance: -; v_gene: TRBV7-8; d_gene: TRBD2; CDR3aa: CASSLQPRLAGVSGEQFF; CDR3nt: TGTGCCAGCAGCTTACAACCAAGGCTAGCGGGAGTTAGCGGTGAGCAGTTCTTC
j_gene: TRBJ2-5; abundance: -; v_gene: TRBV4-3; d_gene: -; CDR3aa: CASSQDPEQGETQYF; CDR3nt: TGCGCCAGCAGCCAAGATCCGGAACAGGGCGAGACCCAGTACTTC
j_gene: TRBJ2-5; abundance: many; v_gene: TRBV7-2; d_gene: TRBD2; CDR3aa: CASRLAGDQETQYF; CDR3nt: TGTGCCAGCCGACTAGCGGGGGACCAAGAGACCCAGTACTTC
j_gene: TRBJ1-6; abundance: many; v_gene: TRBV7-2; d_gene: -; CDR3aa: CASSLTDSPLHF; CDR3nt: TGTGCCAGCAGCTTGACAGATTCACCCCTCCACTTT
j_gene: TRBJ2-5; abundance: many; v_gene: TRBV2; d_gene: -; CDR3aa: CASSGSSSQTQYF; CDR3nt: TGTGCCAGCAGTGGTAGTAGTTCCCAGACCCAGTACTTC
j_gene: TRBJ1-6; abundance: -; v_gene: TRBV7-2; d_gene: -; CDR3aa: CASSLAMYLPLHF; CDR3nt: TGTGCCAGCAGCTTAGCCATGTATTTACCCCTCCACTTT
j_gene: TRBJ1-5; abundance: many; v_gene: TRBV28; d_gene: -; CDR3aa: CASRGNQPQHF; CDR3nt: TGTGCCAGCAGAGGCAATCAGCCCCAGCATTTT
j_gene: TRBJ2-4; abundance: many; v_gene: TRBV7-2; d_gene: TRBD2; CDR3aa: CASSFYLAGGSGNIQYF; CDR3nt: TGTGCCAGCAGCTTTTACCTCGCGGGGGGGTCGGGGAACATTCAGTACTTC
j_gene: TRBJ1-6; abundance: many; v_gene: TRBV5-1; d_gene: -; CDR3aa: CASSLESPGSNSPLHF; CDR3nt: TGCGCCAGCAGCTTAGAATCCCCAGGGAGCAATTCACCCCTCCACTTT
j_gene: TRBJ2-5; abundance: -; v_gene: TRBV5-1; d_gene: TRBD2; CDR3aa: CASSFLGTSGGPQETQYF; CDR3nt: TGCGCCAGCAGCTTTCTCGGAACTAGCGGGGGGCCCCAAGAGACCCAGTACTTC
j_gene: TRBJ2-5; abundance: many; v_gene: TRBV20-1; d_gene: -; CDR3aa: CSARDTRGGWETQYF; CDR3nt: TGCAGTGCTAGAGATACTAGGGGGGGCTGGGAGACCCAGTACTTC
j_gene: TRBJ1-3; abundance: many; v_gene: TRBV18; d_gene: TRBD1; CDR3aa: CASSLNRGEQSSGNTIYF; CDR3nt: TGTGCCAGCTCACTAAACAGGGGCGAACAGAGCTCTGGAAACACCATATATTTT
j_gene: TRBJ2-1; abundance: -; v_gene: TRBV7-2; d_gene: TRBD2; CDR3aa: CASILATSGSYNEQFF; CDR3nt: TGTGCCAGCATATTAGCCACTAGCGGGTCCTACAATGAGCAGTTCTTC
j_gene: TRBJ1-6; abundance: many; v_gene: TRBV2; d_gene: -; CDR3aa: CASTQGISYNSPLHF; CDR3nt: TGTGCCAGCACCCAAGGGATCTCCTATAATTCACCCCTCCACTTT
j_gene: TRBJ2-1; abundance: many; v_gene: TRBV27; d_gene: TRBD2; CDR3aa: CASSLIVASGASYNEQFF; CDR3nt: TGTGCCAGCAGTTTGATTGTGGCTAGCGGGGCTTCCTACAATGAGCAGTTCTTC
j_gene: TRBJ1-1; abundance: many; v_gene: TRBV6-5; d_gene: TRBD1; CDR3aa: CASSPGQGGYTEAFF; CDR3nt: TGTGCCAGCAGTCCCGGACAGGGAGGTTACACTGAAGCTTTCTTT
j_gene: TRBJ2-1; abundance: few; v_gene: TRBV3-1; d_gene: TRBD2; CDR3aa: CASTVSGTSGRGEQFF; CDR3nt: TGTGCCAGCACCGTCTCCGGGACTAGCGGGAGGGGGGAGCAGTTCTTC
j_gene: TRBJ1-4; abundance: many; v_gene: TRBV24-1; d_gene: TRBD1; CDR3aa: CATSERMSRQGDEKLFF; CDR3nt: TGTGCCACCAGTGAAAGGATGTCGAGGCAGGGGGATGAAAAACTGTTTTTT
j_gene: TRBJ1-2; abundance: many; v_gene: TRBV4-1; d_gene: -; CDR3aa: CASSQEQGIRVDGYTF; CDR3nt: TGCGCCAGCAGCCAAGAACAGGGAATCCGGGTCGATGGCTACACCTTC
j_gene: TRBJ2-2; abundance: many; v_gene: TRBV15; d_gene: -; CDR3aa: CATSRSRDTGELFF; CDR3nt: TGTGCCACCAGCAGATCCAGGGACACCGGGGAGCTGTTTTTT
j_gene: TRBJ1-1; abundance: many; v_gene: TRBV5-1; d_gene: TRBD1; CDR3aa: CASSLWTGRTEAFF; CDR3nt: TGCGCCAGCAGCTTATGGACAGGGAGAACTGAAGCTTTCTTT
j_gene: TRBJ2-5; abundance: many; v_gene: TRBV14; d_gene: TRBD2; CDR3aa: CASSQVELAGEETQYF; CDR3nt: TGTGCCAGCAGCCAAGTAGAGCTAGCGGGGGAAGAGACCCAGTACTTC
j_gene: TRBJ2-2; abundance: many; v_gene: TRBV5-1; d_gene: -; CDR3aa: CASSPRGPGELFF; CDR3nt: TGCGCCAGCAGCCCCCGGGGGCCGGGGGAGCTGTTTTTT
j_gene: TRBJ2-3; abundance: few; v_gene: TRBV7-3; d_gene: -; CDR3aa: CASGGGLMQTDTQYF; CDR3nt: TGTGCCAGCGGAGGGGGACTTATGCAGACAGATACGCAGTATTTT
j_gene: TRBJ2-1; abundance: -; v_gene: TRBV20-1; d_gene: TRBD1; CDR3aa: CSATTDRVGNEQFF; CDR3nt: TGCAGTGCTACTACAGACAGGGTAGGCAATGAGCAGTTCTTC
j_gene: TRBJ2-5; abundance: once; v_gene: TRBV7-2; d_gene: -; CDR3aa: CASSLQRETQYF; CDR3nt: TGTGCCAGCAGCTTACAGCGGGAGACCCAGTACTTC
j_gene: TRBJ2-6; abundance: many; v_gene: TRBV9; d_gene: -; CDR3aa: CASSVEPGQGTSGANVLTF; CDR3nt: TGTGCCAGCAGCGTAGAACCGGGGCAGGGAACCTCTGGGGCCAACGTCCTGACTTTC
j_gene: TRBJ2-5; abundance: many; v_gene: TRBV7-2; d_gene: TRBD2; CDR3aa: CASSLAASGGGGPKYF; CDR3nt: TGTGCCAGCAGCTTAGCGGCTAGCGGGGGGGGAGGCCCCAAGTACTTC
j_gene: TRBJ2-3; abundance: many; v_gene: TRBV20-1; d_gene: TRBD1; CDR3aa: CSARGIGTVPTTDTQYF; CDR3nt: TGCAGTGCTAGAGGGATAGGGACAGTTCCGACCACAGATACGCAGTATTTT
j_gene: TRBJ1-5; abundance: many; v_gene: TRBV4-1; d_gene: TRBD1; CDR3aa: CASSQGWDRNQPQHF; CDR3nt: TGCGCCAGCAGCCAAGGCTGGGACAGGAATCAGCCCCAGCATTTT
j_gene: TRBJ1-5; abundance: many; v_gene: TRBV10-3; d_gene: TRBD1; CDR3aa: CAIRRQGDENQPQHF; CDR3nt: TGTGCCATCAGGAGACAGGGGGACGAAAATCAGCCCCAGCATTTT
j_gene: TRBJ1-2; abundance: many; v_gene: TRBV5-1; d_gene: -; CDR3aa: CASSGSGQGSGYTF; CDR3nt: TGCGCCAGCAGCGGCAGCGGGCAGGGGAGTGGCTACACCTTC
j_gene: TRBJ2-4; abundance: many; v_gene: TRBV6-5; d_gene: -; CDR3aa: CASSQDSKNIQYF; CDR3nt: TGTGCCAGCAGTCAGGACTCGAAAAACATTCAGTACTTC
j_gene: TRBJ2-5; abundance: many; v_gene: TRBV6-5; d_gene: -; CDR3aa: CASSYGPRETQYF; CDR3nt: TGTGCCAGCAGTTACGGTCCGCGAGAGACCCAGTACTTC
j_gene: TRBJ1-1; abundance: many; v_gene: TRBV7-2; d_gene: -; CDR3aa: CASSYMRAGVNAEAFF; CDR3nt: TGTGCCAGCAGCTATATGCGAGCGGGGGTGAACGCTGAAGCTTTCTTT